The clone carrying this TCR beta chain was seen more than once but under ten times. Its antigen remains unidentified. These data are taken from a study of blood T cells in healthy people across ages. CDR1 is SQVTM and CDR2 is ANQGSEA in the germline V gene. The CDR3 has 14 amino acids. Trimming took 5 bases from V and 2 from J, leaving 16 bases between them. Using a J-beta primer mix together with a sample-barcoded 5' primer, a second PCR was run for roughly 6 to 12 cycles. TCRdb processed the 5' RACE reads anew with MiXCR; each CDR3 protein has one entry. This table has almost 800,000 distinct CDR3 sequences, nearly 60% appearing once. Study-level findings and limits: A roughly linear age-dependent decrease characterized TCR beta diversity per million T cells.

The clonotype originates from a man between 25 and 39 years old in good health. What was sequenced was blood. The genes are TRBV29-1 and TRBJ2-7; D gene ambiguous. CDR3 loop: CSVIDHQRTYEQYF. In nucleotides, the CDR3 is TGCAGCGTTATAGACCATCAAAGAACCTACGAGCAGTACTTC.